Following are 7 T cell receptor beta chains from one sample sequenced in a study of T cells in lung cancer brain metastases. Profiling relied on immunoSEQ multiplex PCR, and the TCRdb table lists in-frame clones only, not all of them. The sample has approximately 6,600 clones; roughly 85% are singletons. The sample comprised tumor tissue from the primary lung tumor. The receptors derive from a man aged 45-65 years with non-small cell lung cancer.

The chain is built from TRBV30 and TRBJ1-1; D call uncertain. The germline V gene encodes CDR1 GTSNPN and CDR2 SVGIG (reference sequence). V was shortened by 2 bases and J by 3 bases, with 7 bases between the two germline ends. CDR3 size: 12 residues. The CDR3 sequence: CAWSRVDTEAFF. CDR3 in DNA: TGTGCCTGGAGTCGGGTGGACACTGAAGCTTTCTTT.

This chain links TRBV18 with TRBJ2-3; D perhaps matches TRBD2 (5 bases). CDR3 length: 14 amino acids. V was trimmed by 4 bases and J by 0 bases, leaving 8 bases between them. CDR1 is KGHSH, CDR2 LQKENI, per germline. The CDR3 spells CASSRQRSTDTQYF. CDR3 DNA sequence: TGTGCCAGCTCACGCCAGCGGAGCACAGATACGCAGTATTTT.

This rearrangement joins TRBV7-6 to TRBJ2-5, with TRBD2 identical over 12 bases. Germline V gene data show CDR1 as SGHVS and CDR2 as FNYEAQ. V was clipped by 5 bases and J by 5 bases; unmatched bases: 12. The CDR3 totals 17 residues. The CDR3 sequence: CASSPLPSGGAQETQYF. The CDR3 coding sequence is TGTGCCAGCAGCCCCCTCCCTAGCGGGGGGGCTCAGGAGACCCAGTACTTC. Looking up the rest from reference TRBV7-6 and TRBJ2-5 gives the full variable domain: GAGVSQSPRYKVTKRGQDVALRCDPISGHVSLYWYRQALGQGPEFLTYFNYEAQQDKSGLPNDRFSAERPEGSISTLTIQRTEQRDSAMYRCASSPLPSGGAQETQYFGPGTRLLVL.

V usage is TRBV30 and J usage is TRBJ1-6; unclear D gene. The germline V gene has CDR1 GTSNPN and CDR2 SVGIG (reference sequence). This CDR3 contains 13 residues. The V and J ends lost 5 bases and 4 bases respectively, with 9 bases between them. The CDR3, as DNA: TGTGCCTGGGGACGCCCGTATAATTCACCCCTCCACTTT. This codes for CAWGRPYNSPLHF.

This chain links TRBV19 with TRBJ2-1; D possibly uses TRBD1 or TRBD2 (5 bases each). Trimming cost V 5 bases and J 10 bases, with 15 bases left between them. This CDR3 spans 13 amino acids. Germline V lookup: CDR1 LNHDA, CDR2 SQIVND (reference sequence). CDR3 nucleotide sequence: TGTGCCAGTAGTGGGGGAGAACCGGGAGAGCAGTTCTTC. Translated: CASSGGEPGEQFF.

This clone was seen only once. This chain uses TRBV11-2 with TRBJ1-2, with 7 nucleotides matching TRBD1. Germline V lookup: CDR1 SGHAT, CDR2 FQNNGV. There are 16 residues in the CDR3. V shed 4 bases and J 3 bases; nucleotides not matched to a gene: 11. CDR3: CASSSQGQLAYYGYTF. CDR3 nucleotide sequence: TGTGCCAGCAGCTCCCAGGGACAGTTGGCCTACTATGGCTACACCTTC. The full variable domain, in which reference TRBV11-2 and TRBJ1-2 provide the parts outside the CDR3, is EAGVAQSPRYKIIEKRQSVAFWCNPISGHATLYWYQQILGQGPKLLIQFQNNGVVDDSQLPKDRFSAERLKGVDSTLKIQPAKLEDSAVYLCASSSQGQLAYYGYTFGSGTRLTVV.

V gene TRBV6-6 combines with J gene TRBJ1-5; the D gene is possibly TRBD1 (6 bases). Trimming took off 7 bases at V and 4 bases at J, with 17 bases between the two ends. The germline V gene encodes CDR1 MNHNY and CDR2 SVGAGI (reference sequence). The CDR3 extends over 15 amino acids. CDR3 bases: TGTGCCAGCACCTCAGGGGACTTTTGGAATCAGCCCCAGCATTTT. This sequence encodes CASTSGDFWNQPQHF.